This T cell receptor (beta chain) was documented in a study of TIL therapy for anti-PD-1-resistant metastatic lung cancer. Study background: Patients then received nivolumab; progressors got lymphodepletion, TIL and IL-2. Four tumors were EGFR-mutant and two were ALK-rearranged.

The CDR3 spans 15 residues. Trimming left V 7 bases short and J 2 bases short, with 17 bases between. Germline CDR1 and CDR2: SGHRS and YFSETQ. As for time point: pre-treatment sample, taken before nivolumab and TIL therapy. Stage 4 NSCLC adults joined between late 2017 and January 2020. The immunoSEQ assay was v3. Sequencing depth was some 2 million read pairs for survey level, roughly 5-6 million for deep. Generated by immunoSEQ multiplex PCR, the TCRdb table keeps only in-frame clones and is missing some. The table records some 60,000 clones, less than 75% of them present only once. The sequenced sample was blood, obtained at baseline. The clonotype comes from a person aged 25-79 years with non-small cell lung cancer. The V and J genes are TRBV5-1 and TRBJ2-3; maybe TRBD1 (6 bases). CDR3 coding DNA: TGCGCCAGCGCCCCTACAGGGTTGGACACAGATACGCAGTATTTT. It yields the protein CASAPTGLDTDTQYF.